A single sample is the source of the 21 T cell receptor beta chains below, sequenced in a study of T cells in Graves' hyperthyroidism and ophthalmopathy. The TCR beta CDR3 regions underwent amplification using RNA transcripts as the source. Initially, a first-round RT-PCR of the TCR CDR3 employed the HTBI primer set. TCRdb passed the multiplex PCR reads through MiXCR, listing each CDR3 protein once. Seen here are more than 300,000 distinct CDR3 sequences, about 15% observed once, and the top ten hold 11%. Specimen: blood. Receptors originate from a woman aged 60-75 years with Graves' hyperthyroidism.

DNA of the CDR3: TGTGCCTGGAGTGGACCCCTGGGGGGCCGAGAGACCCAGTACTTC. The encoded protein is CAWSGPLGGRETQYF. The chain links TRBV30 to TRBJ2-5, with D perhaps assigned TRBD1 or TRBD2 (6 bases each). Trimming shortened V by 1 base and J by 4 bases, and 16 bases separated the two germline ends. The CDR3 totals 15 residues. The germline gives CDR1 GTSNPN, CDR2 SVGIG (reference sequence).

This clonotype was counted once. One base away lies a much larger clone, so this may be a sequencing read error. This chain joins TRBV18 and TRBJ1-5; D is perhaps TRBD1 (5 bases). Germline values: CDR1 KGHSH, CDR2 LQKENI. The CDR3 covers 15 residues. The CDR3 DNA is TGTGCCAGCCCACCAGGGATCCATAGCAATCAGCCCCAGCATTTT. Translated, it gives CASPPGIHSNQPQHF.

J is TRBJ2-1 and V is TRBV12-3 or TRBV12-4; TRBD2 aligns across 8 bases. V lost 3 bases, J lost 6 bases, and 4 bases stayed unmatched. The CDR3 spans 14 residues. DNA for the CDR3: TGTGCCAGCAGTTTTAGCGGGAAATTCAATGAGCAGTTCTTC. Amino acids: CASSFSGKFNEQFF.

The chain has TRBV7-3 and TRBJ1-4; no clear D gene. From germline, CDR1 is SGHTA and CDR2 FQGTGA. Trimming took off 5 bases at V and 8 bases at J, with 15 bases between the two ends. The CDR3 has 14 residues. In DNA form, the CDR3 reads TGTGCCAGCAGCCAAGCAGGTTTATTGGAAAAACTGTTTTTT. The encoded protein is CASSQAGLLEKLFF.

This clonotype was seen repeatedly, ten times or more. V gene TRBV2 combines with J gene TRBJ2-5, with TRBD2 matching 11 bases. CDR3 length equals 15 residues. The V and J ends lost 6 bases and 4 bases, in that order; junction bases with no gene match: 7. From germline, CDR1 is SNHLY and CDR2 FYNNEI. CDR3 sequence reads: CASRKLAGVTETQYF. The DNA for the CDR3 is TGTGCCAGCAGGAAACTAGCGGGAGTGACAGAGACCCAGTACTTC.

On this clonotype: One junction end disagrees with the germline gene, perhaps due to a read error. The chain recombines TRBV7-9 with TRBJ1-3, with D hard to call. This CDR3 is built from 11 residues. Germline V gene data show CDR1 as SEHNR and CDR2 as FQNEAQ (reference sequence). The CDR3 loop reads CASSSGGSVHF. As DNA, the CDR3 is TGTGCCAGCAGCTCAGGCGGCTCCGTACATTTT.

This clonotype was detected a few times. This sequence joins TRBV3-1 and TRBJ2-1; D possibly uses TRBD1 or TRBD2 (5 bases each). CDR3 length: 12 residues. Germline CDR1 reads LGHDT; CDR2 reads YNNKEL (reference sequence). V was cut by 0 bases and J by 11 bases, with 8 bases left in between. The CDR3 spells CASSQDMGQQFF. CDR3 in DNA: TGTGCCAGCAGCCAAGATATGGGACAGCAGTTCTTC.

A few counts support this clonotype. V and J are TRBV4-1 and TRBJ1-3; D remains ambiguous. V lost 4 bases and J lost 0, with 10 bases in between. This CDR3 region has 15 residues. The germline V gene has CDR1 MGHRA and CDR2 YSYEKL. CDR3 nucleotide sequence: TGCGCCAGCAGCCCCCTCGCGCTCTCTGGAAACACCATATATTTT. Its translation: CASSPLALSGNTIYF.

The chain uses TRBV28 and TRBJ2-5; a possible D gene is TRBD2 (7 bases). V lost 6 bases and J lost 0, with 14 bases in between. CDR3 size: 15 residues. CDR1 is MDHEN and CDR2 is SYDVKM in the germline V gene. DNA for the CDR3: TGTGCCAGCAGCCGGGGAGGGGGGCACCAAGAGACCCAGTACTTC. Amino acids: CASSRGGGHQETQYF.

Ten or more counts support this clonotype. J is TRBJ2-2 and V is TRBV11-2; D is possibly TRBD2 (6 bases). The CDR3 length is 15 residues. V lost 1 base, J lost 8 bases, and 14 bases lay in between. Germline assignment: CDR1 SGHAT and CDR2 FQNNGV. CDR3 nucleotide sequence: TGTGCCAGCAGCTTAGCAGGGAGGAAGCGAGGGGAGCTGTTTTTT. Translated, it gives CASSLAGRKRGELFF.

The table lists this clonotype with a few counts. This may stem from a read error, because a much larger clone lies one nucleotide away. The chain employs TRBV20-1 and TRBJ2-1, with D uncertain. Germline values: CDR1 DFQATT, CDR2 SNEGSKA (reference sequence). The CDR3 contains 11 residues. The CDR3 spells CSARTYSEQFF. CDR3 nucleotide sequence: TGCAGTGCTAGAACTTACAGTGAGCAGTTCTTC.

Many counts were recorded for this clonotype. This chain links TRBV11-2 with TRBJ2-2; D call uncertain. This CDR3 is 14 amino acids long. V lost 4 bases, J lost 2 bases, and 8 bases lay in between. The germline V gene encodes CDR1 SGHAT and CDR2 FQNNGV. CDR3 amino acids: CASSYLSNTGELFF. In DNA form, the CDR3 reads TGTGCCAGCAGCTACCTTAGCAACACCGGGGAGCTGTTTTTT.

There are many counts of this clonotype. Here the CDR3 reads CASNPSGTDTQYF. Here the CDR3 DNA reads TGTGCCAGCAATCCCTCCGGCACAGATACGCAGTATTTT. The chain employs TRBV12-3 or TRBV12-4 and TRBJ2-3; D gene ambiguous. The CDR3 loop spans 13 amino acids. The V end was cut by 7 bases, the J end by 1 base, with 9 bases between.

For this clonotype: This may stem from a read error, because a much larger clone lies one nucleotide away. The CDR3 loop is CATETSGGYNEQYF. The CDR3 DNA reads as TGTGCCACCGAGACTAGCGGGGGATACAATGAGCAGTACTTC. The gene calls are TRBV6-2 or TRBV6-3 and TRBJ2-1, with TRBD2 matching 12 bases. The J call may be in error: the DNA end matches TRBJ2-7 better. There are 14 residues in the CDR3. The germline CDR1 and CDR2 sequences are MNHEY and SVGEGT.

This clonotype was picked up many times. The chain joins TRBV7-6 to TRBJ2-7; D is uncertain. Germline V lookup: CDR1 SGHVS, CDR2 FNYEAQ. This CDR3 region has 12 residues. Trimming stripped 3 bases from V and 7 bases from J, with 10 bases between. The CDR3 DNA reads as TGTGCCAGCAGCTTCATCTCCGGAGAGCAGTACTTC. Translated: CASSFISGEQYF.

There are many counts of this clonotype. The chain is built from TRBV2 and TRBJ2-1; 7 bases agree with TRBD1. The germline V gene has CDR1 SNHLY and CDR2 FYNNEI. CDR3 length: 15 residues. The V gene end was trimmed by 3 bases and the J gene end by 4 bases; junction bases not matched to a gene: 6. This CDR3 is CASSDETGTYNEQFF. CDR3 DNA sequence: TGTGCCAGCAGTGACGAGACAGGGACGTACAATGAGCAGTTCTTC.

This clonotype was seen ten or more times. The chain links TRBV29-1 to TRBJ2-5, with D possibly matching TRBD2 (5 bases). This CDR3 comprises 13 residues. The V and J ends lost 3 bases and 1 base respectively, with 9 bases between them. CDR1 is SQVTM and CDR2 is ANQGSEA in the germline V gene. The CDR3 reads CSVEPGSQETQYF. DNA for the CDR3: TGCAGCGTTGAGCCGGGGTCCCAAGAGACCCAGTACTTC.

The sample holds many counts of this clonotype. The V gene is TRBV6-1, the J gene TRBJ1-4; D is undetermined. CDR1 is MNHNS, CDR2 SASEGT, per germline. Trimming removed 6 bases from V and 7 bases from J, with 6 bases in between. There are 11 residues in the CDR3. CDR3: CASRGFEKLFF. The DNA of the CDR3 is TGTGCCAGCAGGGGGTTTGAAAAACTGTTTTTT.

This clonotype was counted many times. The J gene is TRBJ1-2, the V gene TRBV7-9, with a possible D match to TRBD1 (6 bases). The CDR3 runs to 14 residues. The V gene's germline CDR1 is SEHNR and CDR2 FQNEAQ (reference sequence). The V end lost 1 base, the J end lost 5 bases, and 11 bases lay between the germline ends. The chain's CDR3 is CASSLGTAGYGYTF. CDR3 nucleotide sequence: TGTGCCAGCAGCTTAGGGACAGCCGGTTATGGCTACACCTTC.

This clonotype was observed at least ten times. The chain couples TRBV11-2 to TRBJ2-7; D gene uncertain. The CDR3 consists of 13 residues. The V end was cut by 0 bases, the J end by 3 bases, with 6 bases between. Germline V gives CDR1 SGHAT, CDR2 FQNNGV. The CDR3 nucleotides are TGTGCCAGCAGCTTAGATTACTTCTACGAGCAGTACTTC. It yields the protein CASSLDYFYEQYF.

The rearrangement uses TRBV25-1 and TRBJ2-3, with 11 bases matching TRBD2. This CDR3 comprises 16 residues. Trimming at V came to 3 bases and at J to 4 bases, leaving 6 bases not matched to a gene. Germline-derived CDR1 and CDR2 are MGHDK and SYGVNS. The CDR3: CASSDLAGGPADTQYF. Written as DNA, the CDR3 is TGTGCCAGCAGTGATCTAGCGGGAGGACCAGCAGATACGCAGTATTTT.